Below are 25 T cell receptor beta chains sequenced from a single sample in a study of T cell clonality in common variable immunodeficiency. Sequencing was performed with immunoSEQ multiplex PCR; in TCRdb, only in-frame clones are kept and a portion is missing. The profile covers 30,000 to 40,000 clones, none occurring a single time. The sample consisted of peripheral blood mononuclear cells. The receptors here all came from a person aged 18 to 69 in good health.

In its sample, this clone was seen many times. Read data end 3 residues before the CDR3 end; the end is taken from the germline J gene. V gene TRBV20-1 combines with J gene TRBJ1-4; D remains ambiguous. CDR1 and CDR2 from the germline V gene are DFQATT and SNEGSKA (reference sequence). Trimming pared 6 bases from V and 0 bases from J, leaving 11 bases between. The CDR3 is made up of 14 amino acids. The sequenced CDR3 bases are TGCAGTGCCCTCCGCGGAGCAACTAATGAAAAA. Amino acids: CSALRGATNEK. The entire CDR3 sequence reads CSALRGATNEKLFF.

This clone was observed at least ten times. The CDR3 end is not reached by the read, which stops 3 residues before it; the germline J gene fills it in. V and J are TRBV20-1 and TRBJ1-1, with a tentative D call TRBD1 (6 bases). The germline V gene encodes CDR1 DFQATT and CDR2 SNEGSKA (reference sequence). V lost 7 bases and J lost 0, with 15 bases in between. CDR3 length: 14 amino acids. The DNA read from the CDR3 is TGCAGTGTCCCAGGGGTGGGGATGAACACTGAA. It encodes CSVPGVGMNTE. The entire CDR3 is CSVPGVGMNTEAFF.

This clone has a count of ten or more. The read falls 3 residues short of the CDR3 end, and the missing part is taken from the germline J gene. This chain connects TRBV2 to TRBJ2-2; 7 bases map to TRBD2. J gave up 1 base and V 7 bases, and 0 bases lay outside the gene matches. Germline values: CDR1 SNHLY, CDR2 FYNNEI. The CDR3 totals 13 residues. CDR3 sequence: CASTGGNTGELFF. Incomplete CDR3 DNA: TGTGCCAGCACGGGGGGGAACACCGGGGAG.

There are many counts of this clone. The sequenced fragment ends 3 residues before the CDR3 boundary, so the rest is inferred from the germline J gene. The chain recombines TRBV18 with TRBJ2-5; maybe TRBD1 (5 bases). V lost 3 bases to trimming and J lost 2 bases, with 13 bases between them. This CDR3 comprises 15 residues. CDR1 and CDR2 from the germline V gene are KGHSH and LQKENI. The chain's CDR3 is CASSPRQGRQETQYF. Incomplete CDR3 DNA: TGTGCCAGCTCACCTCGGCAGGGTCGGCAAGAGACC. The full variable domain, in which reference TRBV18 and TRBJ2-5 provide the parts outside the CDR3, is NAGVMQNPRHLVRRRGQEARLRCSPMKGHSHVYWYRQLPEEGLKFMVYLQKENIIDESGMPKERFSAEFPKEGPSILRIQQVVRGDSAAYFCASSPRQGRQETQYFGPGTRLLVL.

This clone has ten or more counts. The DNA read from the CDR3 is TGTGCCAGTAGTAGGGGACTAGCGGGAACCCACTCCTACGAG. It specifies CASSRGLAGTHSYE. The entire CDR3 reads CASSRGLAGTHSYEQYF. The chain recombines TRBV19 with TRBJ2-7, with 13 bases that match TRBD2. The read ends 3 residues before the CDR3 terminus; that terminus is restored from the germline J gene. CDR3 length: 17 amino acids. Germline V gene lookup returns CDR1 LNHDA and CDR2 SQIVND (reference sequence). After removal of 4 bases from V and 0 bases from J, the junction contained 6 bases not matched to a gene.

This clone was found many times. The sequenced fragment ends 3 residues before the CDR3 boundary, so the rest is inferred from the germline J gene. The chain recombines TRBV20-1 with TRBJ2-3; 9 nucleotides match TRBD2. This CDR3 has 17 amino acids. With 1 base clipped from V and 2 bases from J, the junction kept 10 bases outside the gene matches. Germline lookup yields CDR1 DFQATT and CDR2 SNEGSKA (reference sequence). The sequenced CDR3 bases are TGCAGTGCTAGAGGCGGAAGCGGGGGGAGCTCCACAGATACG. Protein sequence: CSARGGSGGSSTDT. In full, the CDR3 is CSARGGSGGSSTDTQYF.

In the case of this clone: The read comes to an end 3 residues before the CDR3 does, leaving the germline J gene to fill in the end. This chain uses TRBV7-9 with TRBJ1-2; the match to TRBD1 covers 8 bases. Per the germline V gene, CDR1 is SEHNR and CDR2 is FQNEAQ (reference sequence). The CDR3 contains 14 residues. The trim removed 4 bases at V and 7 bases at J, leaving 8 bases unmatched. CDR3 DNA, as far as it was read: TGTGCCAGCAGCTATGACAGGGGTTTGGGTGGC. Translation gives CASSYDRGLGG. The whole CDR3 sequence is CASSYDRGLGGYTF. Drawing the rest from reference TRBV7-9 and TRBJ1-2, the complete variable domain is DTGVSQNPRHKITKRGQNVTFRCDPISEHNRLYWYRQTLGQGPEFLTYFQNEAQLEKSRLLSDRFSAERPKGSFSTLEIQRTEQGDSAMYLCASSYDRGLGGYTFGSGTRLTVV.

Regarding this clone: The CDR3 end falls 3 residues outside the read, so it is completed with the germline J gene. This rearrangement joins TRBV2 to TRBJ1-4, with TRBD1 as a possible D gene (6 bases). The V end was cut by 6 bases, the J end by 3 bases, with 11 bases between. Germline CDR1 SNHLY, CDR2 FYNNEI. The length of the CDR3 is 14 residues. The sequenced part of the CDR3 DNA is TGTGCCAGCAGGGACAGTGGACCTAATGAAAAA. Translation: CASRDSGPNEK. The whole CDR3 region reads CASRDSGPNEKLFF.

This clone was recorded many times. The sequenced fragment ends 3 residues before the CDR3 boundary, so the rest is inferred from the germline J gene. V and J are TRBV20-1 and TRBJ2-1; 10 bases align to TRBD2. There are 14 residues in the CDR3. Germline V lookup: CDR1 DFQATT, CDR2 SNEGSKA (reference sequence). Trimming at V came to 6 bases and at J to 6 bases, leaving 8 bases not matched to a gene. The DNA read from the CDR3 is TGCAGTGCCCTAGGGGCTAGCGGGAGCAATGAG. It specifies CSALGASGSNE. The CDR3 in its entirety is CSALGASGSNEQFF.

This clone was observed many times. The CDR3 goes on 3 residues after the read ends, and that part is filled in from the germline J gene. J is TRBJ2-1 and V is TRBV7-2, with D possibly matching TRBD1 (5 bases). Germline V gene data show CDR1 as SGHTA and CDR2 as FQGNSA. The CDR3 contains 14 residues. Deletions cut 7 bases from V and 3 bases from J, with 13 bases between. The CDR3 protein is CASKSDTIYNEQFF. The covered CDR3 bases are TGTGCCAGCAAATCGGACACTATCTACAATGAG.

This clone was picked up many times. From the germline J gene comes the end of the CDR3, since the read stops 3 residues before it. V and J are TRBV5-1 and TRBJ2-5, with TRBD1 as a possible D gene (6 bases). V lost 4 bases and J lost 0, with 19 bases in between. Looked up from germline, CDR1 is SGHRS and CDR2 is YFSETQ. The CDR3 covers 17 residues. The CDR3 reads CASSAHRVGDNQETQYF. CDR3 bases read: TGCGCCAGCAGCGCTCATCGGGTAGGGGACAACCAAGAGACC.

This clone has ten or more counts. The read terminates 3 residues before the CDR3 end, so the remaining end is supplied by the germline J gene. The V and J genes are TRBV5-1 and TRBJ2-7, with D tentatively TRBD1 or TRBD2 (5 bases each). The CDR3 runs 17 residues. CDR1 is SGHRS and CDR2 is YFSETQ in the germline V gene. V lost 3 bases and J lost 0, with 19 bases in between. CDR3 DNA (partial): TGCGCCAGCAGCTCGGGTCCCGAGGGGAAGAGCTCCTACGAG. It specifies CASSSGPEGKSSYE. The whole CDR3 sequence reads CASSSGPEGKSSYEQYF.

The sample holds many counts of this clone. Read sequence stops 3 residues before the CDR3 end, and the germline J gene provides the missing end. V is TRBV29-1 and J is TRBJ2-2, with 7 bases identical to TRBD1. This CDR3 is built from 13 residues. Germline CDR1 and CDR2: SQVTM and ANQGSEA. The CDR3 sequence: CSARTGTNEKLFF. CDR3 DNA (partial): TGCAGCGCCCGGACAGGAACTAATGAAAAG.

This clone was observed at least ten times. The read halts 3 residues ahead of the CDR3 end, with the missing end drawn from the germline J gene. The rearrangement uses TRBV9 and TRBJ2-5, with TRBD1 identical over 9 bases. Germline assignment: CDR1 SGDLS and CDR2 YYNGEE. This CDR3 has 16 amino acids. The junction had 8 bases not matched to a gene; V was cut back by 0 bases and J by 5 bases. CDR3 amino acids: CASSVAPGQGLETQYF. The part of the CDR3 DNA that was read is TGTGCCAGCAGCGTAGCTCCGGGACAGGGTTTGGAGACC.

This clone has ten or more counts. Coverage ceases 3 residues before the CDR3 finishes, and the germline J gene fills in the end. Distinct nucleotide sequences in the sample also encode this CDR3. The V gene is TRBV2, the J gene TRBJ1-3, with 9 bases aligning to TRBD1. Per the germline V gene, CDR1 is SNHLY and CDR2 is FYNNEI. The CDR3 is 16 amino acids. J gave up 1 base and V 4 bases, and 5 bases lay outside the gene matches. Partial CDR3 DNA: TGTGCCAGCAGTGTACAGGGGGCTCGATCTGGAAACACC. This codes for CASSVQGARSGNT. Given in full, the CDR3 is CASSVQGARSGNTIYF.

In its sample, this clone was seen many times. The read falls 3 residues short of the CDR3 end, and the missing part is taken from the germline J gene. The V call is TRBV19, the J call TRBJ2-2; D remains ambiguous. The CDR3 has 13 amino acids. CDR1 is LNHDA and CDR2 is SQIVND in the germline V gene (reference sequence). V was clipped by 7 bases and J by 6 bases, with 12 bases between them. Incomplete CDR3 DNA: TGTGCCAGTAAAGGCAGGCAGGCCGGGGAG. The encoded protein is CASKGRQAGE. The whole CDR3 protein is CASKGRQAGELFF.

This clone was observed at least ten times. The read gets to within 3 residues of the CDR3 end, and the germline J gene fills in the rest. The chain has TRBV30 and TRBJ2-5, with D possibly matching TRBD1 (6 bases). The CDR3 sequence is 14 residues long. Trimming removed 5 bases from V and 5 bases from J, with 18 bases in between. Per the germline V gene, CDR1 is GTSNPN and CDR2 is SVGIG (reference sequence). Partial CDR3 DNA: TGTGCCTGGCGTAGAGGGGGAAACTTCGAGACC. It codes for CAWRRGGNFET. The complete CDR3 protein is CAWRRGGNFETQYF.

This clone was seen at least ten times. The DNA read from the CDR3 is TGTGCCAGTCGACCGGGACAGATAAGGGAAAAA. Translation: CASRPGQIREK. The whole CDR3 region reads CASRPGQIREKLFF. The chain links TRBV19 to TRBJ1-4; 7 bases agree with TRBD1. The read ends 3 residues before the CDR3 terminus; that terminus is restored from the germline J gene. J gave up 8 bases and V 8 bases, and 11 bases lay outside the gene matches. The CDR3 covers 14 residues. Germline CDR1 LNHDA, CDR2 SQIVND (reference sequence).

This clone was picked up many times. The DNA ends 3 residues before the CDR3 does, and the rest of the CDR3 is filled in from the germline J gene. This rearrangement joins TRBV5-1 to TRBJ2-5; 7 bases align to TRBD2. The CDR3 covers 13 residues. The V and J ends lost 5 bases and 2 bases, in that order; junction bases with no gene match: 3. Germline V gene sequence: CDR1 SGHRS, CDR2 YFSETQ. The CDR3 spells CASRAGVQETQYF. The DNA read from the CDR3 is TGCGCCAGCAGGGCGGGAGTACAAGAGACC.

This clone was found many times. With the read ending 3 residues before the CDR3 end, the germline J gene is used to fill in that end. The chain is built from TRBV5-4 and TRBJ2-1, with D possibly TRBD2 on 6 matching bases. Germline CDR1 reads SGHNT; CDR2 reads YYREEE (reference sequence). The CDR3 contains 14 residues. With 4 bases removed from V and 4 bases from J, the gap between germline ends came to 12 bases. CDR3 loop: CASSMGLDYNEQFF. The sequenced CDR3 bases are TGTGCCAGCAGCATGGGACTGGATTACAATGAG.

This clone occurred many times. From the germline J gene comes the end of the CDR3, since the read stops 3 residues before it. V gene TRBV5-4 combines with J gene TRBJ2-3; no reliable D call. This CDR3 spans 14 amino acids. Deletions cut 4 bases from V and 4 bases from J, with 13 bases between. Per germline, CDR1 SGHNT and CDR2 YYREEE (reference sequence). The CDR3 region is CASSPIVSADTQYF. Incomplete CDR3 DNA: TGTGCCAGCAGCCCGATAGTGTCCGCAGATACG.

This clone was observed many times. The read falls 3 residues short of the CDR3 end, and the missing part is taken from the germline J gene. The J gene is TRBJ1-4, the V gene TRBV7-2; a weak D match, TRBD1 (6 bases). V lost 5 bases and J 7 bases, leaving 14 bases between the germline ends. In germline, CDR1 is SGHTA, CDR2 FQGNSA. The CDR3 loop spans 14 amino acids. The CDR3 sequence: CASSQRGGGEKLFF. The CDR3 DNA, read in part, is TGTGCCAGCAGCCAGAGGGGGGGAGGTGAAAAA.

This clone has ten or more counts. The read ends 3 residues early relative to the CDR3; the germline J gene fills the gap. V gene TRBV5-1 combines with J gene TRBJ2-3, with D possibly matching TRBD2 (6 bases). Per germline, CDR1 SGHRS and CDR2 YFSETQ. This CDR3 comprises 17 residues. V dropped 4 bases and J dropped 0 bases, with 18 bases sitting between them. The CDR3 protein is CASSRGTLASSTDTQYF. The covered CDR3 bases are TGCGCCAGCAGCCGAGGAACTCTAGCGTCTAGCACAGATACG.

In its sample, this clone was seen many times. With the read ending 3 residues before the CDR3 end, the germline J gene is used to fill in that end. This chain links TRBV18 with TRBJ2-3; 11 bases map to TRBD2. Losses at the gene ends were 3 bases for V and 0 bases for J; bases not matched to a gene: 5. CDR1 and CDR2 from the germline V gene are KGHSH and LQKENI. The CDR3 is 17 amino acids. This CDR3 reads CASSPVTSGISTDTQYF. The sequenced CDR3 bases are TGTGCCAGCTCACCTGTGACTAGCGGGATTAGCACAGATACG. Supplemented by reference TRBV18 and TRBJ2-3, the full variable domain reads NAGVMQNPRHLVRRRGQEARLRCSPMKGHSHVYWYRQLPEEGLKFMVYLQKENIIDESGMPKERFSAEFPKEGPSILRIQQVVRGDSAAYFCASSPVTSGISTDTQYFGPGTRLTVL.

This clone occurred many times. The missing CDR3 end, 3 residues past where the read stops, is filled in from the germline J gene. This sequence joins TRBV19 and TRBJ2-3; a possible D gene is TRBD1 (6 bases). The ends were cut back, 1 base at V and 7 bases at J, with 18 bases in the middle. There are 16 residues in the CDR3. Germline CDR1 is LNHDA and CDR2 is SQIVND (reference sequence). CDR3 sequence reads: CASSIVAAGDTNTQYF. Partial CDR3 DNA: TGTGCCAGTAGTATAGTTGCGGCAGGGGATACGAATACG.